A single sample gave rise to the 14 T cell receptor beta chains below, sequenced in a study of T cells expressing NK-cell markers. No DNA is given; TCRdb re-called the 5' RACE reads and lists each CDR3 protein once. In all, the sample yields around 260,000 distinct CDR3 sequences. The sequenced sample consisted of blood T cells: a sorted CD56 or NKG2C T cell subset, CD4+ or CD8+ T cells, or bulk PBMC T cells (not recorded which). These receptors were obtained from a woman aged 18-69 years in good health.

J is TRBJ2-3 and V is TRBV7-2; TCRdb's D call, TRBD2, is unchecked because there is no DNA. Germline V gene sequence: CDR1 SGHTA, CDR2 FQGNSA. The CDR3 runs 16 residues. This CDR3 is CASSWTSGQGADTQYF. The full variable domain, rest sourced from reference TRBV7-2 and TRBJ2-3, is GAGVSQSPSNKVTEKGKDVELRCDPISGHTALYWYRQSLGQGLEFLIYFQGNSAPDKSGLPSDRFSAERTGGSVSTLTIQRTQQEDSAVYLCASSWTSGQGADTQYFGPGTRLTVL.

This chain links TRBV20-1 with TRBJ1-1; TCRdb designates TRBD1, a call that cannot be tested without DNA. CDR3 size: 13 residues. Germline V gene data show CDR1 as DFQATT and CDR2 as SNEGSKA (reference sequence). The CDR3 reads CSAPRGVNTEAFF.

This chain connects TRBV4-2 to TRBJ1-2; as DNA is missing, the TRBD1 call by TCRdb cannot be tested. This CDR3 comprises 13 residues. CDR1 and CDR2 from the germline V gene are LGHNA and YNFKEQ. CDR3: CASSQAGGAGYTF.

V gene TRBV29-1 combines with J gene TRBJ2-2; checking the TCRdb D call of TRBD2 is not possible without DNA. Germline CDR1 SQVTM, CDR2 ANQGSEA. The CDR3 has 14 amino acids. This chain's CDR3 is CSVRGGKNTGELFF.

The V and J genes are TRBV6-5 and TRBJ2-1; TCRdb's D call of TRBD1 is untestable without DNA. This CDR3 region has 12 residues. From germline, CDR1 is MNHEY and CDR2 SVGAGI. The chain's CDR3 is CASRRGQNEQFF.

The chain links TRBV7-2 to TRBJ2-3; the D gene TCRdb calls, TRBD2, cannot be checked with no DNA. The CDR3 runs 17 residues. In germline, CDR1 is SGHTA, CDR2 FQGNSA. The CDR3 region is CASSATAGGLNTDTQYF.

V usage is TRBV4-3 and J usage is TRBJ2-7. CDR1 LGHNA and CDR2 YSLEER come from the germline V gene. CDR3 length equals 13 residues. The CDR3 loop is CASSQDRAREQYF.

V usage is TRBV7-2 and J usage is TRBJ2-4; TCRdb names TRBD1, which stays unverified in the absence of DNA. The length of the CDR3 is 16 residues. Germline CDR1 and CDR2: SGHTA and FQGNSA. CDR3 loop: CASSREGAVAKNIQYF.

The chain uses TRBV5-1 and TRBJ1-4. Germline V CDR1 and CDR2: SGHRS, YFSETQ. The CDR3 runs 14 residues. This CDR3 reads CASSTYRTNEKLFF.

The chain recombines TRBV5-5 with TRBJ1-1. CDR1 SGHKS and CDR2 YYEKEE come from the germline V gene (reference sequence). This CDR3 region has 14 residues. CDR3 region: CASSLGPDYTEAFF.

The chain carries TRBV7-9 and TRBJ1-5; absent DNA, TCRdb's TRBD1 call cannot be checked. From germline, CDR1 is SEHNR and CDR2 FQNEAQ (reference sequence). The CDR3 loop spans 15 amino acids. The CDR3 sequence is CASTAGDSSNQPQHF.

This rearrangement joins TRBV20-1 to TRBJ1-1. Germline CDR1 DFQATT, CDR2 SNEGSKA (reference sequence). The CDR3 consists of 12 residues. CDR3 protein: CSATTMNTEAFF.

The chain uses TRBV6-1 and TRBJ2-7; TCRdb indicates TRBD1, and absent DNA this call remains unverified. In germline, CDR1 is MNHNS, CDR2 SASEGT. This CDR3 is 17 amino acids long. CDR3 amino acids: CASSSIGAGRSSYEQYF.

The V call is TRBV5-6, the J call TRBJ2-1; the D call of TRBD1 rests on TCRdb alone, since no DNA is present to check it. CDR1 and CDR2 from the germline V gene are SGHDT and YYEEEE. The CDR3 has 13 amino acids. CDR3 protein: CASSSGYGNEQFF. Combining the CDR3 with reference TRBV5-6 and TRBJ2-1 gives the whole variable domain DAGVTQSPTHLIKTRGQQVTLRCSPKSGHDTVSWYQQALGQGPQFIFQYYEEEERQRGNFPDRFSGHQFPNYSSELNVNALLLGDSALYLCASSSGYGNEQFFGPGTRLTVL.